Listed here is a single T cell receptor beta chain. The table came from immunoSEQ multiplex PCR; TCRdb's copy has only in-frame clones and leaves some out. The sample lists roughly 380,000 clones; approximately 89% were seen once. This specimen belongs to a study of blood T cell repertoires in COVID-19. Study in general: PBMCs, B-cell-depleted T cells, or T cells were the source of the cDNA or gDNA that made up the material.

During active infection, Seattle patients enrolled and were then monitored through disease. The CDR3 length is 12 residues. Germline-derived CDR1 and CDR2 are MNHEY and SVGEGT. Trimming stripped 5 bases from V and 3 bases from J, with 8 bases between. The sequencing input was peripheral blood. The sequence came from a woman aged 40 to 49 with COVID-19, enrolled during active disease. The V and J genes are TRBV6-2 or TRBV6-3 and TRBJ2-7; D uncertain. CDR3 sequence: CASSAQNYEQYF. The CDR3 coding sequence is TGTGCCAGCAGTGCCCAGAACTACGAGCAGTACTTC.